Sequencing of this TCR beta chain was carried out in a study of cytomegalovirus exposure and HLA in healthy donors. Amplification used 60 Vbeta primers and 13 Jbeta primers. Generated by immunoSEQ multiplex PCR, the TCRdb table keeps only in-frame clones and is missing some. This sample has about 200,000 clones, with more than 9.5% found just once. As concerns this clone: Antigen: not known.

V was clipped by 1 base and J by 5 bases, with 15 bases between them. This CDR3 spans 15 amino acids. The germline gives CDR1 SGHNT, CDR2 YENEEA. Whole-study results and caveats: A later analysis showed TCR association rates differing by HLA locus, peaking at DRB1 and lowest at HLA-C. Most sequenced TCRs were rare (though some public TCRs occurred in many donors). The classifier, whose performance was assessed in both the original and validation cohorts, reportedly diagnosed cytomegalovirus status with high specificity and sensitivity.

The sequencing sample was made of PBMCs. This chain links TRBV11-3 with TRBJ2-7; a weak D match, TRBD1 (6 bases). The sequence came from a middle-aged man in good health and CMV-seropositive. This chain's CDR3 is CASSLVQTGPHEQYF. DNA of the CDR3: TGTGCCAGCAGCTTAGTCCAGACAGGTCCCCACGAGCAGTACTTC.